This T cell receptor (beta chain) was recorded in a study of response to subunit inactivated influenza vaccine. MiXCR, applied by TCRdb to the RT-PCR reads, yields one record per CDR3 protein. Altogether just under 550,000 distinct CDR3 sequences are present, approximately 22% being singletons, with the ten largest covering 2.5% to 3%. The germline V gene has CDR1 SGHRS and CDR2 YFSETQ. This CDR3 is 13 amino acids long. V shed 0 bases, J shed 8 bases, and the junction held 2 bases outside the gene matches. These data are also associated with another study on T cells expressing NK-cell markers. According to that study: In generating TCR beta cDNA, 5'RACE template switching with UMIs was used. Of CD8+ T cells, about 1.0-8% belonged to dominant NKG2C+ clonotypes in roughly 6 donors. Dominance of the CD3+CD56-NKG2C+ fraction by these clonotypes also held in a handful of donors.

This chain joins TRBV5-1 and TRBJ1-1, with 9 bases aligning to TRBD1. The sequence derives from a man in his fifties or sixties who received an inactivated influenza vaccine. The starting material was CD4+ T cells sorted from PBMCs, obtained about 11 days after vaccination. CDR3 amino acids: CASSLGTGVEAFF. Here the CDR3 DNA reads TGCGCCAGCAGCTTGGGGACAGGGGTGGAAGCTTTCTTT.